This entry lists 26 T cell receptor beta chains sequenced from one sample in a study of cytomegalovirus exposure and HLA in healthy donors. The PCR ran on 60 Vbeta and 13 Jbeta primers. Assay: immunoSEQ multiplex PCR; the TCRdb copy retains only in-frame clones and omits some. The sample holds 200,000 to 250,000 clones, nearly 80% seen once. Source material: PBMCs. The receptors originated from a man aged 18 to 29 in good health and CMV-seronegative.

This chain links TRBV5-4 with TRBJ1-2; D is possibly TRBD1 (6 bases). V lost 2 bases and J 1 base, leaving 15 bases between the germline ends. Germline V CDR1 and CDR2: SGHNT, YYREEE (reference sequence). The CDR3 has 16 residues. This chain's CDR3 is CASSLEQGRNNYGYTF. The CDR3, as DNA: TGTGCCAGCAGCTTAGAACAGGGTCGTAATAACTATGGCTACACCTTC. Full variable domain (outside the CDR3, taken from reference TRBV5-4 and TRBJ1-2): ETGVTQSPTHLIKTRGQQVTLRCSSQSGHNTVSWYQQALGQGPQFIFQYYREEENGRGNFPPRFSGLQFPNYSSELNVNALELDDSALYLCASSLEQGRNNYGYTFGSGTRLTVV.

Comment on this clone: Its ends do not fully match the called genes, so a read error is possible. This chain uses TRBV7-7 with TRBJ2-1; 13 nucleotides line up with TRBD2. CDR3 size: 14 residues. Germline V gene sequence: CDR1 SSHAT, CDR2 FNYEAQ (reference sequence). CDR3 sequence reads: CASSTGTSGDEQFF. The CDR3 DNA is TGTGCTAGCAGCACTGGGACTAGCGGGGATGAGCAGTTCTTC.

This sequence joins TRBV29-1 and TRBJ2-5; maybe TRBD1 (5 bases). CDR3 size: 12 residues. Germline CDR1 SQVTM, CDR2 ANQGSEA. Trimming left V 1 base short and J 3 bases short, with 6 bases between. The chain's CDR3 is CSVEVREETQYF. In nucleotides, the CDR3 is TGCAGCGTTGAAGTCAGGGAAGAGACCCAGTACTTC.

The CDR3 DNA is TGTGCCAGCAGAATGAGAGGGGGCAGTCTGACGGTAGAGACCCAGTACTTC. Protein: CASRMRGGSLTVETQYF. The chain employs TRBV5-6 and TRBJ2-5, with TRBD1 identical over 7 bases. CDR3 size: 17 residues. Germline assignment: CDR1 SGHDT and CDR2 YYEEEE. J was trimmed by 4 bases and V by 5 bases; bases with no gene match: 17.

This clone was picked up a small number of times. This chain uses TRBV5-6 with TRBJ1-4; D is possibly TRBD1 (5 bases). Deletions cut 3 bases from V and 3 bases from J, with 12 bases between. Per germline, CDR1 SGHDT and CDR2 YYEEEE. CDR3 length equals 15 residues. The CDR3 loop reads CASSSPGSANEKLFF. The CDR3 nucleotides are TGTGCCAGCAGCTCCCCAGGGTCGGCTAATGAAAAACTGTTTTTT.

The chain is built from TRBV4-3 and TRBJ2-7, with 7 positions matching TRBD1. Germline CDR1 reads LGHNA; CDR2 reads YSLEER. CDR3 size: 16 residues. The junction had 12 bases not matched to a gene; V was cut back by 2 bases and J by 5 bases. CDR3 bases: TGCGCCAGCAGCCAAAATGCCGGGACAGATCCCGACGAGCAGTACTTC. This translates into CASSQNAGTDPDEQYF.

A word on this clone: One end of the junction does not line up with germline, which may come from a read error. The chain uses TRBV19 and TRBJ1-5, with 8 bases matching TRBD1. The CDR3 has 16 amino acids. Per germline, CDR1 LNHDA and CDR2 SQIVND (reference sequence). CDR3 region: CASSLDTGGSNQPQHF. For the CDR3, the DNA is TGTGCCAGTAGTCTAGACACAGGGGGTAGCAATCAGCCCCAGCATTTT.

This clone showed up just a few times. A far larger clone lies a single base away; this is likely a read error. The chain couples TRBV5-1 to TRBJ1-3; TRBD1 matches at 8 bases. J was trimmed by 2 bases and V by 0 bases; bases with no gene match: 1. The germline CDR1 and CDR2 sequences are SGHRS and YFSETQ. There are 15 residues in the CDR3. DNA for the CDR3: TGCGCCAGCAGCTTGGAACAGGGGGCTGGAAACACCATATATTTT. Protein sequence: CASSLEQGAGNTIYF.

This chain links TRBV19 with TRBJ1-1; tentative D call: TRBD1 (5 bases). Germline V gene sequence: CDR1 LNHDA, CDR2 SQIVND (reference sequence). The CDR3 is 11 amino acids. The V end was cut by 1 base, the J end by 12 bases, with 9 bases between. CDR3 sequence reads: CASSIAGWSFF. The CDR3 nucleotides are TGTGCCAGTAGTATAGCAGGGTGGTCTTTCTTT.

This chain uses TRBV9 with TRBJ2-6; maybe TRBD2 (6 bases). V lost 0 bases, J lost 3 bases, and 16 bases lay in between. The CDR3 is 18 residues long. The germline gives CDR1 SGDLS, CDR2 YYNGEE. This CDR3 reads CASSVGGGALGGANVLTF. In DNA form, the CDR3 reads TGTGCCAGCAGCGTAGGTGGCGGGGCCCTTGGTGGGGCCAACGTCCTGACTTTC.

This sequence joins TRBV12-2 and TRBJ1-1; the table names TRBD1, a call not compared with the DNA. TRBV12-2 is an annotated pseudogene. This CDR3 has 17 residues. The CDR3 is CASRFSRQGGKNTEAFF. The CDR3 DNA is TGTGCAAGTCGCTTTAGTAGACAGGGTGGGAAGAACACTGAAGCTTTCTTT.

The chain has TRBV10-3 and TRBJ2-7; 12 bases agree with TRBD2. The J segment lost 7 bases and the V segment lost 2 bases, leaving 6 bases of the junction unmatched. Germline V gene lookup returns CDR1 ENHRY and CDR2 SYGVKD. The CDR3 runs 15 residues. The CDR3 spells CAISEPSGGAGEQYF. The CDR3 nucleotides are TGTGCCATCAGTGAGCCTAGCGGGGGGGCAGGTGAGCAGTACTTC.

The rearrangement uses TRBV11-2 and TRBJ1-2; D possibly corresponds to TRBD1 (6 bases). From germline, CDR1 is SGHAT and CDR2 FQNNGV. The CDR3 is made up of 14 amino acids. The V and J ends lost 5 bases and 4 bases respectively, with 14 bases between them. CDR3 in amino acids: CASSALQGSYGYTF. In DNA, the CDR3 is TGTGCCAGCAGCGCCTTGCAGGGGAGCTATGGCTACACCTTC. The whole variable domain, filled in from reference TRBV11-2 and TRBJ1-2, reads EAGVAQSPRYKIIEKRQSVAFWCNPISGHATLYWYQQILGQGPKLLIQFQNNGVVDDSQLPKDRFSAERLKGVDSTLKIQPAKLEDSAVYLCASSALQGSYGYTFGSGTRLTVV.

The rearrangement uses TRBV28 and TRBJ2-7, with D perhaps matching TRBD2 (6 bases). This CDR3 has 15 amino acids. Germline CDR1 MDHEN, CDR2 SYDVKM. V was pared by 5 bases and J by 1 base, with 15 bases between. The CDR3 protein is CASSPPGVASYEQYF. CDR3 DNA: TGTGCCAGCAGTCCCCCGGGGGTAGCGTCCTACGAGCAGTACTTC.

This rearrangement joins TRBV7-2 to TRBJ1-2; maybe TRBD1 (6 bases). V lost 1 base and J 3 bases, leaving 12 bases between the germline ends. The CDR3 loop spans 15 amino acids. Germline V CDR1 and CDR2: SGHTA, FQGNSA. The CDR3 region has the DNA TGTGCCAGCAGCTTAGAGGCAGGGGCCGACTATGGCTACACCTTC. This codes for CASSLEAGADYGYTF.

This chain joins TRBV21-1 and TRBJ1-2. TRBV21-1 is a recognized pseudogene. The CDR3 sequence is 15 residues long. The CDR3 reads CASSKLGARGREYTF. The CDR3 region has the DNA TGTGCCAGCAGCAAATTGGGGGCGCGGGGGCGAGAGTACACCTTC.

The chain is built from TRBV19 and TRBJ2-5; TRBD1 is a possible D gene (6 bases). The germline V gene encodes CDR1 LNHDA and CDR2 SQIVND (reference sequence). Trimming shortened V by 6 bases and J by 1 base, and 15 bases separated the two germline ends. The CDR3 is made up of 15 amino acids. For the CDR3, the DNA is TGTGCCAGTAGCCTCATCACAGGGTTCCAAGAGACCCAGTACTTC. The encoded protein is CASSLITGFQETQYF. Combining the CDR3 with reference TRBV19 and TRBJ2-5 gives the whole variable domain DGGITQSPKYLFRKEGQNVTLSCEQNLNHDAMYWYRQDPGQGLRLIYYSQIVNDFQKGDIAEGYSVSREKKESFPLTVTSAQKNPTAFYLCASSLITGFQETQYFGPGTRLLVL.

This chain links TRBV7-8 with TRBJ2-2, with TRBD2 as a possible D gene (6 bases). The ends were cut back, 5 bases at V and 2 bases at J, with 15 bases in the middle. The CDR3 contains 16 residues. CDR1 is SGHVS and CDR2 is FQNEAQ in the germline V gene. This chain's CDR3 is CASSQPREPNTGELFF. CDR3 coding DNA: TGTGCCAGCAGCCAGCCACGGGAGCCCAACACCGGGGAGCTGTTTTTT.

The count of this clone is one. The chain carries TRBV29-1 and TRBJ2-3; D unclear. V was trimmed by 5 bases and J by 2 bases, leaving 8 bases between them. The CDR3 consists of 12 residues. Germline CDR1 SQVTM, CDR2 ANQGSEA. CDR3 sequence (DNA): TGCAGCGTTCGGCGGTACACAGATACGCAGTATTTT. It codes for CSVRRYTDTQYF.

The chain links TRBV12-5 to TRBJ2-5, with 7 bases fitting TRBD2. The CDR3 covers 13 residues. With 5 bases clipped from V and 5 bases from J, the junction kept 5 bases outside the gene matches. Per the germline V gene, CDR1 is LGHNT and CDR2 is FRNRAP. The CDR3 DNA sequence: TGTGCTAGTGGTACCCGGGGGGATGAGACCCAGTACTTC. As protein: CASGTRGDETQYF.

Comments on this clone: At one end, the junction sequence differs from germline, possibly due to a read error. The chain joins TRBV7-9 to TRBJ2-1, with D maybe TRBD2 (6 bases). Looked up from germline, CDR1 is SEHNR and CDR2 is FQNEAQ (reference sequence). The CDR3 sequence is 15 residues long. For the CDR3, the DNA is TGTTCCAGCAGCCGGGACCTGGGGGGTTACAATGAGCAGTTCTTC. Translated, it gives CSSSRDLGGYNEQFF.

The J gene is TRBJ2-1, the V gene TRBV19, with TRBD2 matching over 7 bases. Unmatched junction bases numbered 10, after V lost 5 bases and J lost 3 bases. CDR3 length: 16 amino acids. Per the germline V gene, CDR1 is LNHDA and CDR2 is SQIVND (reference sequence). The CDR3 is CASSSLAGPNYNEQFF. The CDR3 nucleotides read TGTGCCAGTAGTTCGTTAGCGGGTCCAAACTACAATGAGCAGTTCTTC.

On this clone: Different DNA sequences within this sample yield the same CDR3. The J gene is TRBJ2-2, the V gene TRBV2, with 9 bases identical to TRBD1. The germline V gene encodes CDR1 SNHLY and CDR2 FYNNEI. This CDR3 has 15 residues. J gave up 2 bases and V 4 bases, and 2 bases lay outside the gene matches. CDR3 DNA sequence: TGTGCCAGCAGTGCGGGACAGGGCAACACCGGGGAGCTGTTTTTT. Translated: CASSAGQGNTGELFF.

The rearrangement joins TRBV13 to TRBJ2-2; possibly TRBD1 for D (6 bases). The CDR3 has 15 residues. The ends were cut back, 1 base at V and 4 bases at J, with 10 bases in the middle. The germline CDR1 and CDR2 sequences are PRHDT and FYEKMQ (reference sequence). For the CDR3, the DNA is TGTGCCAGCAGCTTAGCCAGGGGCGTCACCGGGGAGCTGTTTTTT. As protein: CASSLARGVTGELFF.

The rearrangement links TRBV29-1 to TRBJ2-1; D perhaps matches TRBD2 (7 bases). CDR1 is SQVTM and CDR2 is ANQGSEA in the germline V gene. The CDR3 is made up of 16 amino acids. Trimming left V 3 bases short and J 4 bases short, with 19 bases between. The CDR3 region is CSVEGGGSFRYNEQFF. CDR3 sequence (DNA): TGCAGCGTTGAGGGAGGGGGGAGTTTTAGGTACAATGAGCAGTTCTTC.

The CDR3 nucleotides read TGTGCCAGCAGTTTAGTCCTAGCGGGAGGAACTCAAGAGACCCAGTACTTC. Protein sequence: CASSLVLAGGTQETQYF. The chain has TRBV27 and TRBJ2-5; 11 positions agree with TRBD2. V gave up 2 bases and J gave up 2 bases; unmatched junction bases: 7. Germline lookup yields CDR1 MNHEY and CDR2 SMNVEV (reference sequence). The CDR3 loop spans 17 amino acids.